Listed here is a single T cell receptor beta chain. Its specificity is not known. This entry belongs to a study of cytomegalovirus exposure and HLA in healthy donors. From germline, CDR1 is SGHAT and CDR2 FQNNGV. Trimming took 1 base from V and 2 from J, leaving 12 bases between them. The CDR3 runs 16 residues. Points from the study as a whole: In a later analysis, HLA-associated TCR beta chains were more clonally expanded than equally common others. According to an earlier analysis, most TCR beta V segments yielded productive rearrangements about 87% or about 30% of the time. High specificity and sensitivity for cytomegalovirus status were reported for the classifier.

In the PCR, 60 Vbeta and 13 Jbeta primers were used. Produced via immunoSEQ multiplex PCR; TCRdb's table is partial and in-frame only. The sample holds about 190,000 clones, 80% to 85% seen once. Unrecorded immune exposures were likely, despite nominal health at sampling. The genes are TRBV11-2 and TRBJ1-5; D might be TRBD1 (6 bases). The TCR originated in a man aged 45-65 years in good health and CMV-seronegative. Sequenced material: PBMCs. CDR3 amino acids: CASSLGGPGGNQPQHF. Written as DNA, the CDR3 is TGTGCCAGCAGCTTAGGGGGGCCAGGGGGCAATCAGCCCCAGCATTTT.